The 5 T cell receptor beta chains presented below share a single source sample, sequenced in a study of early T cells in non-severe SARS-CoV-2 infection. MiXCR was run by TCRdb on the 5' RACE reads, yielding one entry per CDR3 protein. The table lists around 70,000 distinct CDR3 sequences, 10% to 15% of them singletons. Material for sequencing was whole blood. The receptor source for this set is an adult who was a healthcare worker with PCR-confirmed SARS-CoV-2 infection or an uninfected control (not recorded which).

Concerning this clonotype: A much larger clone differs from this one at a single base, so this may be a read error. The chain employs TRBV7-3 and TRBJ2-3; 12 nucleotides match TRBD2. Germline V CDR1 and CDR2: SGHTA, FQGTGA. This CDR3 is built from 16 residues. Trimming took 3 bases from V and 6 from J; bases not matched to a gene: 7. The CDR3 reads CASSLTSGRIRDTQYF. CDR3 in DNA: TGTGCCAGCAGCTTGACTAGCGGGAGAATTCGGGATACGCAGTATTTT.

There are a few counts of this clonotype. This rearrangement joins TRBV4-1 to TRBJ2-3; TRBD2 aligns across 10 bases. The CDR3 loop spans 19 amino acids. Germline CDR1 is MGHRA and CDR2 is YSYEKL. J lost 5 bases, V lost 1 base, and 15 bases had no gene match. The CDR3 coding sequence is TGCGCCAGCAGCCAAGGGTCCCCACTGAGCGGGAGGGCCGGAGATACGCAGTATTTT. This codes for CASSQGSPLSGRAGDTQYF.

This clonotype showed up many times. The V gene is TRBV7-2, the J gene TRBJ2-5; maybe TRBD1 (6 bases). Deletions cut 2 bases from V and 5 bases from J, with 12 bases between. Germline CDR1 SGHTA, CDR2 FQGNSA. This CDR3 has 14 residues. The CDR3 loop reads CASSLSGVGETQYF. In nucleotides, the CDR3 is TGTGCCAGCAGCTTATCAGGGGTTGGCGAGACCCAGTACTTC.

This clonotype was seen many times. The chain carries TRBV20-1 and TRBJ2-4; 7 bases line up with TRBD2. After removal of 5 bases from V and 6 bases from J, the junction contained 10 bases not matched to a gene. This CDR3 spans 14 amino acids. The germline V gene encodes CDR1 DFQATT and CDR2 SNEGSKA (reference sequence). The CDR3 DNA is TGCAGTGCTTTCCCAGCGGGATGGGGAAACATTCAGTACTTC. Its translation: CSAFPAGWGNIQYF.

In its sample, this clonotype was seen a few times. The chain carries TRBV7-9 and TRBJ2-5, with TRBD2 as a possible D gene (5 bases). CDR3 size: 15 residues. The V gene lost 1 base and the J gene lost 2 bases, with 11 bases spanning the gap. Germline CDR1 and CDR2: SEHNR and FQNEAQ (reference sequence). CDR3 in amino acids: CASSLVRGSQETQYF. The CDR3 DNA sequence: TGTGCCAGCAGCTTAGTACGAGGGTCTCAAGAGACCCAGTACTTC.